The 9 T cell receptor beta chains below all came from one sample that was sequenced in a study of T-cell reconstitution after alpha-beta-depleted transplantation in children. Library preparation (for TCRbeta) was performed with unique molecular identifiers. TCRdb redid the calling of the PCR reads with MiXCR, one entry per CDR3 protein. The data show around 600,000 distinct CDR3 sequences, with roughly 23% seen just once and 14% held by the top ten. This sample comprised PBMCs, mostly from graft donor cells, obtained 360 days after TCRalphabeta/CD19-depleted stem cell transplant. The receptors were gathered from a boy younger than two who had a stem cell transplant for acute myeloid leukemia, so the T cells may come from the graft donor.

The rearrangement joins TRBV5-1 to TRBJ2-7; D ambiguous. The CDR3 length is 10 residues. From germline, CDR1 is SGHRS and CDR2 YFSETQ. Between the trimmed V and J ends, which lost 4 bases and 6 bases, there was a span of 5 bases. CDR3 residues: CASSPTEQYV. The CDR3 bases are TGCGCCAGCAGCCCGACCGAGCAGTACGTC.

In its sample, this clonotype was seen a few times. The rearrangement uses TRBV20-1 and TRBJ2-6; D call uncertain. The germline V gene encodes CDR1 DFQATT and CDR2 SNEGSKA (reference sequence). The CDR3 consists of 16 residues. Trimming pared 1 base from V and 4 bases from J, leaving 14 bases between. The CDR3 spells CSARVNGRAGANVLTF. For the CDR3, the DNA is TGCAGTGCTAGAGTGAACGGCCGAGCGGGGGCCAACGTCCTGACTTTC.

The chain couples TRBV20-1 to TRBJ2-7, with 8 bases aligning to TRBD2. The CDR3 loop spans 15 amino acids. Germline lookup yields CDR1 DFQATT and CDR2 SNEGSKA (reference sequence). The CDR3 reads CSARASTGPGTSDGV. CDR3 nucleotides: TGCAGTGCTAGAGCGTCCACTGGCCCCGGGACTAGTGATGGCGTC.

The sample holds a few counts of this clonotype. The chain joins TRBV5-1 to TRBJ2-1; D ambiguous. Deletions cut 3 bases from V and 5 bases from J, with 15 bases between. Germline loops: CDR1 SGHRS, CDR2 YFSETQ. The CDR3 covers 15 residues. The chain's CDR3 is CASSSPLEGNNEQFF. The DNA of the CDR3 is TGCGCCAGCAGCTCCCCGCTTGAAGGGAACAATGAGCAGTTCTTC.

This clonotype was seen a few times. The V call is TRBV12-3 or TRBV12-4, the J call TRBJ2-1; a possible D gene is TRBD2 (6 bases). Trimming took 3 bases from V and 1 from J, leaving 22 bases between them. This CDR3 is 19 amino acids long. In DNA form, the CDR3 reads TGTGCCAGCAGTTTGCGGCCAGGGCGGGGAACCCTTTCCTACAATGAGCAGTTCTTC. The encoded protein is CASSLRPGRGTLSYNEQFF.

This clonotype came up a few times. The chain links TRBV29-1 to TRBJ1-2, with 9 bases aligning to TRBD1. The germline gives CDR1 SQVTM, CDR2 ANQGSEA. V shed 0 bases, J shed 8 bases, and the junction held 7 bases outside the gene matches. CDR3 length equals 14 residues. CDR3 region: CSVEDRDRAGGYTF. The DNA for the CDR3 is TGCAGCGTTGAAGACCGGGACAGGGCCGGGGGCTACACCTTC.

The chain uses TRBV7-6 and TRBJ2-1; no clear D gene. The V end was cut by 6 bases, the J end by 6 bases, with 6 bases between. Germline V gives CDR1 SGHVS, CDR2 FNYEAQ. This CDR3 is 11 amino acids long. The DNA for the CDR3 is TGTGCCAGCAGGTTGAGCAATGAGCAGTTCTTC. Translated, it gives CASRLSNEQFF.

The table lists this clonotype with many counts. CDR3 in amino acids: CASSFLAQYNEQFF. The CDR3 DNA is TGTGCCAGCTCGTTCCTGGCGCAGTACAATGAGCAGTTCTTC. The rearrangement uses TRBV2 and TRBJ2-1; no clear D gene. Trimming removed 8 bases at V and 4 bases at J, with 15 bases between. CDR3 length equals 14 residues. Germline CDR1 is SNHLY and CDR2 is FYNNEI.

This chain joins TRBV18 and TRBJ2-2; 9 bases fit TRBD1. Trimming at V came to 4 bases and at J to 1 base, leaving 4 bases not matched to a gene. The CDR3 totals 16 residues. Germline assignment: CDR1 KGHSH and CDR2 LQKENI. In nucleotides, the CDR3 is TGTGCCAGCTCACATCGACAGGGGGTGAACACCGGGGAGCTGTTTTTT. Its translation: CASSHRQGVNTGELFF.